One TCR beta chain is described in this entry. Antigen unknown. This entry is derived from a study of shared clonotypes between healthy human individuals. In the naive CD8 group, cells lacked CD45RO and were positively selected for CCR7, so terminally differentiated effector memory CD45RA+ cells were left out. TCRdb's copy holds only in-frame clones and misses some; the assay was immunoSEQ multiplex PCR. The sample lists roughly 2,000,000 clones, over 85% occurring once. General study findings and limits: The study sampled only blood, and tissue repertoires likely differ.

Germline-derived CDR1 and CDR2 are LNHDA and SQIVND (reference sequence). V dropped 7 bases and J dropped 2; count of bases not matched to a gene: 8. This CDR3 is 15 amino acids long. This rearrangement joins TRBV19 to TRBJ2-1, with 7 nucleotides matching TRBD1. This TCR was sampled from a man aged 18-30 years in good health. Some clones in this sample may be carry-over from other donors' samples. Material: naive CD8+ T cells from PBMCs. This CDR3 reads CASTADRVAYNEQFF. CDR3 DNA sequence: TGTGCCAGTACCGCTGACAGGGTAGCCTACAATGAGCAGTTCTTC.